This passage covers 20 T cell receptor beta chains from one sample sequenced in a study of T cells in Graves' hyperthyroidism and ophthalmopathy. The investigators amplified TCR beta CDR3 regions from RNA transcripts. The HTBI primer set drove a first-round RT-PCR of the TCR CDR3. TCRdb used MiXCR to reprocess the multiplex PCR reads, holding one entry per CDR3 protein. Among roughly 650,000 distinct CDR3 sequences listed, around 16% were seen once. Sequencing was carried out using blood. The receptors here all came from a woman aged 40-49 years with Graves' ophthalmopathy.

The rearrangement links TRBV6-1 to TRBJ1-3; tentatively, D is TRBD1 (5 bases). The length of the CDR3 is 16 residues. The germline V and J ends were trimmed by 5 bases and 4 bases, with 18 bases remaining between them. CDR1 MNHNS and CDR2 SASEGT come from the germline V gene. CDR3 in amino acids: CASSFGTPGAGNTIYF. DNA for the CDR3: TGTGCCAGCAGTTTCGGGACTCCCGGAGCAGGAAACACCATATATTTT.

This clonotype appeared a few times. The genes are TRBV12-3 or TRBV12-4 and TRBJ1-3, with 8 bases lining up with TRBD1. The J segment lost 4 bases and the V segment lost 5 bases, leaving 16 bases of the junction unmatched. This CDR3 contains 18 residues. CDR3 nucleotides: TGTGCCAGCAGTCACCTCCTAAGACAGGGGCCGTCAGGAAACACCATATATTTT. It encodes CASSHLLRQGPSGNTIYF.

This clonotype was counted a few times. The chain couples TRBV10-1 to TRBJ2-1; no clear D gene. Germline V lookup: CDR1 WNHNN, CDR2 SYGVQD (reference sequence). Deletions cut 6 bases from V and 0 bases from J, with 12 bases between. The CDR3 has 15 amino acids. As DNA, the CDR3 is TGCGCCAGCAGCGTAGACCGGAGCTCCTACAATGAGCAGTTCTTC. Its translation is CASSVDRSSYNEQFF.

This clonotype has only one observation. This rearrangement joins TRBV7-2 to TRBJ1-4; D might be TRBD1 (5 bases). From germline, CDR1 is SGHTA and CDR2 FQGNSA. This CDR3 comprises 16 residues. V dropped 3 bases and J dropped 7 bases, with 18 bases sitting between them. The CDR3: CASSLIQAIRSEKLFF. The DNA for the CDR3 is TGTGCCAGCAGCTTGATACAGGCTATTAGAAGTGAAAAACTGTTTTTT.

This clonotype showed up many times. The J gene is TRBJ2-3, the V gene TRBV11-2; D possibly corresponds to TRBD1 (6 bases). Trimming shortened V by 1 base and J by 9 bases, and 14 bases separated the two germline ends. Germline V gives CDR1 SGHAT, CDR2 FQNNGV. CDR3 size: 14 residues. The CDR3 sequence is CASSLGYREDTQYF. CDR3 nucleotides: TGTGCCAGCAGCTTAGGATACAGGGAAGACACGCAGTATTTT.

Ten or more counts support this clonotype. V is TRBV6-2 or TRBV6-3 and J is TRBJ2-1; weak D call: TRBD2 (7 bases). Germline assignment: CDR1 MNHEY and CDR2 SVGEGT. Trimming pared 0 bases from V and 3 bases from J, leaving 9 bases between. This CDR3 has 15 residues. CDR3 amino acids: CASSYSRGGYNEQFF. CDR3 in DNA: TGTGCCAGCAGTTACTCGAGGGGGGGCTACAATGAGCAGTTCTTC.

This clonotype was recorded many times. The gene calls are TRBV12-3 or TRBV12-4 and TRBJ2-5, with a tentative D call TRBD2 (5 bases). The CDR3 contains 15 residues. The V end lost 5 bases, the J end lost 5 bases, and 18 bases lay between the germline ends. The CDR3 loop is CASSQLNHPGETQYF. CDR3 nucleotides: TGTGCCAGCAGTCAATTAAACCACCCGGGGGAGACCCAGTACTTC.

Many counts were recorded for this clonotype. The chain combines TRBV12-3 or TRBV12-4 with TRBJ2-5; 9 bases fit TRBD2. The length of the CDR3 is 16 residues. Germline trimming cut 5 bases from V and 0 bases from J; bases unmatched to any gene: 7. The CDR3 DNA reads TGTGCCAGCAGTCCCAGACTAGCGGCGTACCAAGAGACCCAGTACTTC. This encodes CASSPRLAAYQETQYF.

This clonotype was seen ten or more times. The genes are TRBV5-8 and TRBJ1-1; D may be TRBD1 (5 bases). V lost 2 bases and J lost 4, with 12 bases in between. CDR3 length: 14 residues. Per germline, CDR1 SGHTS and CDR2 YDEGEE. CDR3 amino acids: CASSFGTAGTEAFF. The DNA for the CDR3 is TGTGCCAGCAGCTTTGGGACGGCGGGCACTGAAGCTTTCTTT.

At least ten counts were recorded for this clonotype. The chain couples TRBV9 to TRBJ2-3; D gene ambiguous. Trimming left V 4 bases short and J 0 bases short, with 6 bases between. Germline V gene sequence: CDR1 SGDLS, CDR2 YYNGEE. The length of the CDR3 is 13 residues. The CDR3 region is CASSRLSTDTQYF. The CDR3 region has the DNA TGTGCCAGCAGCCGCTTGAGCACAGATACGCAGTATTTT.

The chain carries TRBV7-9 and TRBJ2-5; 8 bases agree with TRBD2. CDR3 length: 18 amino acids. The germline gives CDR1 SEHNR, CDR2 FQNEAQ (reference sequence). V shed 1 base, J shed 5 bases, and the junction held 15 bases outside the gene matches. The CDR3 here is CASSLDQTSGPIKETQYF. CDR3 bases: TGTGCCAGCAGCTTAGATCAAACTAGCGGCCCCATCAAGGAGACCCAGTACTTC.

Only a few counts were recorded for this clonotype. The chain carries TRBV27 and TRBJ1-5; D uncertain. This CDR3 comprises 15 residues. The germline V gene encodes CDR1 MNHEY and CDR2 SMNVEV (reference sequence). Trimming removed 0 bases from V and 6 bases from J, with 12 bases in between. The CDR3 DNA reads TGTGCCAGCAGTTTATCTTTTCTAGGGCGTCAGCCCCAGCATTTT. Translation: CASSLSFLGRQPQHF.

This clonotype was seen only a few times. The chain links TRBV6-2 or TRBV6-3 to TRBJ1-5; D not resolved. From germline, CDR1 is MNHEY and CDR2 SVGEGT. The V gene lost 0 bases and the J gene lost 0 bases, with 15 bases spanning the gap. The CDR3 length is 18 residues. The chain's CDR3 is CASSYSIKGPYSNQPQHF. The CDR3, as DNA: TGTGCCAGCAGTTACTCGATAAAGGGCCCTTATAGCAATCAGCCCCAGCATTTT.

Many counts were recorded for this clonotype. The CDR3 here is CASMEGPGPQPQHF. CDR3 sequence (DNA): TGTGCCAGCATGGAGGGACCCGGACCTCAGCCCCAGCATTTT. This chain joins TRBV2 and TRBJ1-5; tentative D call: TRBD1 (5 bases). The CDR3 has 14 amino acids. Germline V gene data show CDR1 as SNHLY and CDR2 as FYNNEI. The germline V and J ends were trimmed by 7 bases and 6 bases, with 16 bases remaining between them. The full variable domain, its missing parts supplied by reference TRBV2 and TRBJ1-5, is EPEVTQTPSHQVTQMGQEVILRCVPISNHLYFYWYRQILGQKVEFLVSFYNNEISEKSEIFDDQFSVERPDGSNFTLKIRSTKLEDSAMYFCASMEGPGPQPQHFGDGTRLSIL.

This clonotype was seen many times. V is TRBV28 and J is TRBJ2-3; 7 bases fit TRBD1. V trimming: 2 bases; J trimming: 0 bases; junction bases outside the gene matches: 11. This CDR3 is 18 amino acids long. CDR1 MDHEN and CDR2 SYDVKM come from the germline V gene. The CDR3, as DNA: TGTGCCAGCAGTTTACTCCCGCCGGGACAGCCAAGCACAGATACGCAGTATTTT. This gives the protein CASSLLPPGQPSTDTQYF.

This rearrangement joins TRBV29-1 to TRBJ1-4; 7 positions agree with TRBD1. Germline V gene lookup returns CDR1 SQVTM and CDR2 ANQGSEA. Trimming cost V 3 bases and J 7 bases; bases outside gene matches: 5. The CDR3 length is 13 residues. The CDR3 region is CSVETGYGEKLFF. DNA for the CDR3: TGCAGCGTTGAGACAGGGTATGGTGAAAAACTGTTTTTT.

Many counts were recorded for this clonotype. The V and J genes are TRBV20-1 and TRBJ2-1; tentatively, D is TRBD2 (6 bases). This CDR3 is 14 amino acids long. Per germline, CDR1 DFQATT and CDR2 SNEGSKA (reference sequence). Trimming shortened V by 6 bases and J by 0 bases, and 12 bases separated the two germline ends. The CDR3 DNA follows: TGCAGTGCGTTAGCGGTCCTCTCCTACAATGAGCAGTTCTTC. Its protein is CSALAVLSYNEQFF.

The chain employs TRBV7-3 and TRBJ2-4, with 7 bases lining up with TRBD2. Germline CDR1 is SGHTA and CDR2 is FQGTGA. Unmatched junction bases numbered 5, after V lost 5 bases and J lost 7 bases. The CDR3 has 13 amino acids. The CDR3 sequence: CASSGRGRNIQYF. CDR3 coding DNA: TGTGCCAGCAGCGGGCGGGGGAGGAACATTCAGTACTTC.

This clonotype was counted only a few times. The chain uses TRBV7-8 and TRBJ2-5; D unresolved. Trimming shortened V by 1 base and J by 5 bases, and 8 bases separated the two germline ends. Germline-derived CDR1 and CDR2 are SGHVS and FQNEAQ. The CDR3 runs 13 residues. CDR3 in DNA: TGTGCCAGCAGCTTAGTAGCTAGGGAGACCCAGTACTTC. It yields the protein CASSLVARETQYF.

This clonotype has ten or more counts. The rearrangement joins TRBV11-2 to TRBJ2-2; TRBD2 agrees at 9 bases. Unmatched junction bases numbered 18, after V lost 5 bases and J lost 5 bases. Per the germline V gene, CDR1 is SGHAT and CDR2 is FQNNGV. The CDR3 runs 19 residues. This CDR3 reads CASSPSRSASGIRTGELFF. The CDR3 coding sequence is TGTGCCAGCAGCCCCAGTAGGTCGGCTAGCGGGATAAGGACCGGGGAGCTGTTTTTT. The whole variable domain, filled in from reference TRBV11-2 and TRBJ2-2, reads EAGVAQSPRYKIIEKRQSVAFWCNPISGHATLYWYQQILGQGPKLLIQFQNNGVVDDSQLPKDRFSAERLKGVDSTLKIQPAKLEDSAVYLCASSPSRSASGIRTGELFFGEGSRLTVL.